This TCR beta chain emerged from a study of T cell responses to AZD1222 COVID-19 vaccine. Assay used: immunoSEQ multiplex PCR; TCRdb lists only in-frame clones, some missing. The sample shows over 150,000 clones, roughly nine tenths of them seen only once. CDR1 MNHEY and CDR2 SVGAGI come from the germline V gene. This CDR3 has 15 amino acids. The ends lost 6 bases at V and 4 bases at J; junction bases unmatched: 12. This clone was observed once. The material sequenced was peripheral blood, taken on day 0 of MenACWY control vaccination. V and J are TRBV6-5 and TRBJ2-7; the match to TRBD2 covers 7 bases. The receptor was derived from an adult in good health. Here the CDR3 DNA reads TGTGCCAGCAGCACTCCGGGACTACCAACTTACGAGCAGTACGTC. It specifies CASSTPGLPTYEQYV.